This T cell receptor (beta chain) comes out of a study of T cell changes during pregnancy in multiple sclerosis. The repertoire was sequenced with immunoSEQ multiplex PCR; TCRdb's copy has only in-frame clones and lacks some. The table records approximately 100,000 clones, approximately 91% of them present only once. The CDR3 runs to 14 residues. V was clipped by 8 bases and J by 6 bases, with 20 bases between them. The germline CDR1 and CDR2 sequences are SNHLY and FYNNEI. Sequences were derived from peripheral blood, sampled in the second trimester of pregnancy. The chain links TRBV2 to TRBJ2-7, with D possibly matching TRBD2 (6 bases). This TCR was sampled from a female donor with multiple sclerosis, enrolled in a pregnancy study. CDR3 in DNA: TGTGCCAGCCTACTCCGGGACTCCCTGGGCGAGCAGTACTTC. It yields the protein CASLLRDSLGEQYF.